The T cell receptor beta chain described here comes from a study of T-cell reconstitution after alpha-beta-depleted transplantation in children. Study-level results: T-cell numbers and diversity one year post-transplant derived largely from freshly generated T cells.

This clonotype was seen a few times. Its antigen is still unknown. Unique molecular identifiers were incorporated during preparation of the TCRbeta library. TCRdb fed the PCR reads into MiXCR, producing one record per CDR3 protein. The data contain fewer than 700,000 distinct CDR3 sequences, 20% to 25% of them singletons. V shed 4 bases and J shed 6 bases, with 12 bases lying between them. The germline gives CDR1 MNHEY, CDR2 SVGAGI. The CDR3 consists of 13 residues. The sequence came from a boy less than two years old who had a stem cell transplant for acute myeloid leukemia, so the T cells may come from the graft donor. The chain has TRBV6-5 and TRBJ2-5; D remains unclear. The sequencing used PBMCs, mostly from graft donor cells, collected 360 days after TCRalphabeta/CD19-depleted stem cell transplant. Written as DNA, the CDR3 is TGTGCCAGCAGTTCTAGGGCCCCAAAGACCCAGTACTTC. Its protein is CASSSRAPKTQYF.